The source of this TCR beta chain is a study of T cells in Graves' hyperthyroidism and ophthalmopathy. There were TCR beta CDR3 regions amplified from RNA transcripts. First-round RT-PCR of the TCR CDR3 relied on the HTBI primer set. TCRdb re-derived calls from the multiplex PCR reads in MiXCR, one entry per CDR3 protein. This table has approximately 370,000 distinct CDR3 sequences, approximately 18% appearing once. CDR1 and CDR2 from the germline V gene are MNHNS and SASEGT. The CDR3 spans 16 residues. J lost 2 bases, V lost 7 bases, and 8 bases had no gene match. This clonotype was detected ten times or more.

The clonotype originates from a woman in her thirties with Graves' hyperthyroidism that later progressed to Graves' ophthalmopathy. The V and J genes are TRBV6-1 and TRBJ2-2; TRBD2 matches 9 bases. Source material: blood. The CDR3 is CASNLLAGSNTGELFF. CDR3 in DNA: TGTGCCAGCAACCTCCTAGCGGGATCAAACACCGGGGAGCTGTTTTTT.